The clone carrying this T cell receptor beta chain was counted a few times. Its antigen is undetermined. The sample comes from a study of T-cell memory formation after mild COVID-19. Study details: In these data, TCR clusters were largely donor specific. Whole-study findings and limits: Among contracting clones, CD4+ were mainly CM/EM and CD8+ enriched in EMRA.

Constant-segment primers were used for 5'RACE, and the resulting TCR alpha and TCR beta cDNA libraries carried sample barcodes and UMIs. MiXCR was run by TCRdb on the 5' RACE reads, yielding one entry per CDR3 protein. The data show roughly 51,000 distinct CDR3 sequences, approximately 8% seen once. The receptor comes from a man between 18 and 35 years old who had mild COVID-19 (a few samples of this study predate the infection). Cell type and time point are not known. Sample: PBMCs or a T cell subset sorted from them (not recorded which).

The CDR3 spells CASSTTGDPTDTQYF. The CDR3, as DNA: TGCGCCAGCAGCACGACAGGGGATCCCACAGATACGCAGTATTTT. The chain uses TRBV5-1 and TRBJ2-3; the match to TRBD1 covers 8 bases. This CDR3 has 15 amino acids. Germline V gene data show CDR1 as SGHRS and CDR2 as YFSETQ. V shed 4 bases and J 2 bases; nucleotides not matched to a gene: 6.